The text below deals with one TCR beta chain. This clone may be a read error of a much larger clone one base away. The entry originates in a study of regulatory T cells in long-lasting Graves disease. CDR3 regions were amplified by Arm-PCR using iRepertoire HTBI primers to build TCR beta libraries. TCRdb reanalysed the multiplex PCR reads using MiXCR and keeps one entry per CDR3 protein. The data hold hundreds of thousands of distinct CDR3 sequences, with 16% observed a single time. Regarding time point: newly diagnosed GD, antithyroid drugs for less than 3 months. PBMC RNA was the source of the TCR library. This sample also appeared in a second study, on T cells in Graves' hyperthyroidism and ophthalmopathy.

Sequenced material: peripheral blood mononuclear cells (PBMCs), taken at new diagnosis, from a patient treated with antithyroid drugs. This receptor was taken from a woman aged 25 to 45 with Graves disease.

The DNA of the CDR3 is TGTGCCAGCAGTTCGGGCACACCTAATGAAAAACTGTTTTTT. Amino acids: CASSSGTPNEKLFF. The chain is built from TRBV2 and TRBJ1-4; D unresolved. Germline CDR1 SNHLY, CDR2 FYNNEI. V was cut by 5 bases and J by 3 bases, with 10 bases left in between. The CDR3 spans 14 residues.